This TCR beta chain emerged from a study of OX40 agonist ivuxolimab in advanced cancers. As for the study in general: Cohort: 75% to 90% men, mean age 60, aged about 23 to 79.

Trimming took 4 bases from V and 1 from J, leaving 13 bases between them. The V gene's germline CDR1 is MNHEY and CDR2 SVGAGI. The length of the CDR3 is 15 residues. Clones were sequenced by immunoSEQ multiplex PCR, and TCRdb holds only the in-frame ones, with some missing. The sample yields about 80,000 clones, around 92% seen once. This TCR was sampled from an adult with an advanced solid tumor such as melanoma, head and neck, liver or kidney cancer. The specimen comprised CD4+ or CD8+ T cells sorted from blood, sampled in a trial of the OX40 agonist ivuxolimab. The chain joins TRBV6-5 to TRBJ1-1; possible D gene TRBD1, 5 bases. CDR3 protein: CASSSPRVANTEAFF. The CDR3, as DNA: TGTGCCAGCAGTTCCCCCAGGGTAGCGAACACTGAAGCTTTCTTT.